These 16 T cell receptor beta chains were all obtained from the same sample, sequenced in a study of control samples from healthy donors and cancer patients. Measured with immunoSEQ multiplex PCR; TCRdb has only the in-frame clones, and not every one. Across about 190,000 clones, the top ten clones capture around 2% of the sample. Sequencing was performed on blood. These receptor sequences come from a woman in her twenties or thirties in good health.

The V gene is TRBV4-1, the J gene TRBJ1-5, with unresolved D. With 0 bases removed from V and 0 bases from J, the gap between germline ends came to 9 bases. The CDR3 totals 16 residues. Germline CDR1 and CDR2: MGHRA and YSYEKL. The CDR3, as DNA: TGCGCCAGCAGCCAAGAGACGGATTATAGCAATCAGCCCCAGCATTTT. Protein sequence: CASSQETDYSNQPQHF.

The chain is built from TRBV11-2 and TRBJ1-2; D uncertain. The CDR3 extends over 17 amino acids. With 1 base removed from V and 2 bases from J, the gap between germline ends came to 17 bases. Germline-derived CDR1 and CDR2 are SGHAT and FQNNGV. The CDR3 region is CASSLAQNLGSNYGYTF. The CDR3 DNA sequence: TGTGCCAGCAGCTTAGCCCAAAACCTGGGTTCCAACTATGGCTACACCTTC.

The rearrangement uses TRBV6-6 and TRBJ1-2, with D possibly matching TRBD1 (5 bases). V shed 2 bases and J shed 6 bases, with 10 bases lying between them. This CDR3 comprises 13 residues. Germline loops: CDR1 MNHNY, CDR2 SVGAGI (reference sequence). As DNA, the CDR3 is TGTGCCAGCAGTTACAGGGGTGAGGATGGCTACACCTTC. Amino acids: CASSYRGEDGYTF.

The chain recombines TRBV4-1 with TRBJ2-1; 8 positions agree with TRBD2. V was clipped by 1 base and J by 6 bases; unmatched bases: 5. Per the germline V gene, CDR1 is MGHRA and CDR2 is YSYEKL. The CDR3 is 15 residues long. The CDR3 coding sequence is TGCGCCAGCAGCCAAGGTCGGGGGGGGCCCAATGAGCAGTTCTTC. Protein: CASSQGRGGPNEQFF.

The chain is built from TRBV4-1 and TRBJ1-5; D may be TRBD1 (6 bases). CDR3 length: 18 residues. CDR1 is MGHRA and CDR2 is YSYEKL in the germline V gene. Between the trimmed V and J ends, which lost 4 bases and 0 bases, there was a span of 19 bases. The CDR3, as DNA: TGCGCCAGCAGCCGCGCCAGACAGGACGCCTATAGCAATCAGCCCCAGCATTTT. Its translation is CASSRARQDAYSNQPQHF.

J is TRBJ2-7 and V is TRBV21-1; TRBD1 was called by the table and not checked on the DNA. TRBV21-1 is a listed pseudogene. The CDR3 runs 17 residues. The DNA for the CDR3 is TGTGCCAGCAGCAATCGGACAAGGGGGATCCTCCCCTACGAGCAGTACTTC. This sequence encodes CASSNRTRGILPYEQYF.

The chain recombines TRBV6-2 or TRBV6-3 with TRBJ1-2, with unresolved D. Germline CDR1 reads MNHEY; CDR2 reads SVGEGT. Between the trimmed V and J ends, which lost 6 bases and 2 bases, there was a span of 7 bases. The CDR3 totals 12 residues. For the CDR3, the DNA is TGTGCCAGCAGCCCTTCCAACTATGGCTACACCTTC. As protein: CASSPSNYGYTF.

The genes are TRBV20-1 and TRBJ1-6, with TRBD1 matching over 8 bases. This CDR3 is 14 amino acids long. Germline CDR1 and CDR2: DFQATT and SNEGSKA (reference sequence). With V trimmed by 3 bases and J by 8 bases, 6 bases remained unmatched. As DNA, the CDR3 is TGCAGTGCTAGTGACAGGGGCGGCGATTCACCCCTCCACTTT. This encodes CSASDRGGDSPLHF.

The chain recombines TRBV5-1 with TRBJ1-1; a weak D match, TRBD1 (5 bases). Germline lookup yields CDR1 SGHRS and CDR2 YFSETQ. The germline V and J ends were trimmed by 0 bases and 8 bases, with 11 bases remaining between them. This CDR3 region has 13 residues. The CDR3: CASSLASGQEAFF. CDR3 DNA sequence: TGCGCCAGCAGCTTGGCCTCGGGGCAAGAAGCTTTCTTT. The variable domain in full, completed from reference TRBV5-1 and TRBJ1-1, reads KAGVTQTPRYLIKTRGQQVTLSCSPISGHRSVSWYQQTPGQGLQFLFEYFSETQRNKGNFPGRFSGRQFSNSRSEMNVSTLELGDSALYLCASSLASGQEAFFGQGTRLTVV.

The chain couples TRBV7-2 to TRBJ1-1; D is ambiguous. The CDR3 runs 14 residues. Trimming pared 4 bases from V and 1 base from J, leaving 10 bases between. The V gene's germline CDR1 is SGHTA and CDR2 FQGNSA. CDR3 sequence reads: CASSYTLGNTEAFF. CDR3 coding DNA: TGTGCCAGCAGCTACACCCTGGGGAACACTGAAGCTTTCTTT.

CDR3 DNA: TGCGCCAGCAGCTTGGGAGCAGGGGGAAACACCATATATTTT. This gives the protein CASSLGAGGNTIYF. The chain uses TRBV5-1 and TRBJ1-3; TRBD1 is a possible D gene (5 bases). CDR3 length equals 14 residues. Germline V gives CDR1 SGHRS, CDR2 YFSETQ. Trimming removed 0 bases from V and 4 bases from J, with 8 bases in between.

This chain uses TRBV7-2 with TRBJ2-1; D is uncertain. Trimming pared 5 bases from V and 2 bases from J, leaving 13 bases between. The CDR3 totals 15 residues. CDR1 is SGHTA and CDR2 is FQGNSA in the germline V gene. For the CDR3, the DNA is TGTGCCAGCAGCCCCCATTTCGGCCCCTACAATGAGCAGTTCTTC. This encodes CASSPHFGPYNEQFF.

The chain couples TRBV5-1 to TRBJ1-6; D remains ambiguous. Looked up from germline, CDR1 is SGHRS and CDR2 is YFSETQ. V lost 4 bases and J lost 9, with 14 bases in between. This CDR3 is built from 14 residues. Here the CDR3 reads CASSEVQVASPLHF. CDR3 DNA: TGCGCCAGCAGCGAGGTCCAGGTGGCTTCACCCCTCCACTTT.

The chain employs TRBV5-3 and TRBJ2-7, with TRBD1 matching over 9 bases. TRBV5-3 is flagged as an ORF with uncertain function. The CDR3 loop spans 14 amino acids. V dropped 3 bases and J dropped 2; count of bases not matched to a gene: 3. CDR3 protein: CARSCRDRAYEQYF. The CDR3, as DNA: TGTGCCAGAAGCTGCCGGGACAGGGCCTACGAGCAGTACTTC.

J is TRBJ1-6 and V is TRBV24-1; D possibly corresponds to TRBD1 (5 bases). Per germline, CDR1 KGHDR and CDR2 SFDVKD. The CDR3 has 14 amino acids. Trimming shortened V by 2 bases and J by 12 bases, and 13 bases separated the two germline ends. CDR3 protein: CATSDSDWGGPLHF. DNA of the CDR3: TGTGCCACCAGTGATTCCGATTGGGGGGGACCCCTCCACTTT.

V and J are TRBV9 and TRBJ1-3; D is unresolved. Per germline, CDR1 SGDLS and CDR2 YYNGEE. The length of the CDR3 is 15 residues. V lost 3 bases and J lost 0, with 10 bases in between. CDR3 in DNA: TGTGCCAGCAGCGCCGACTGGGCCTCTGGAAACACCATATATTTT. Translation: CASSADWASGNTIYF.